The entry that follows covers one T cell receptor (beta chain) sequence. Deletions cut 0 bases from V and 0 bases from J, with 11 bases between. This CDR3 comprises 16 residues. Germline-derived CDR1 and CDR2 are SGHTA and FQGNSA. These data belong to a study of blood T cell repertoires in COVID-19. Generated by immunoSEQ multiplex PCR, the TCRdb table keeps only in-frame clones and is missing some. The sample yields about 33,000 clones, 88% seen once. J is TRBJ1-2 and V is TRBV7-2; D unclear. The source of this sequence is a man between 65 and 85 years old with acute or convalescent COVID-19. The sample comprised peripheral blood. DNA for the CDR3: TGTGCCAGCAGCTTAGCGACGACGGGAACTAACTATGGCTACACCTTC. It encodes CASSLATTGTNYGYTF.